The clone carrying this TCR beta chain came up once. What it recognizes is unknown. The protocol was immunoSEQ multiplex PCR, while the TCRdb copy is restricted to in-frame clones and leaves out a portion. Among about 180,000 clones, 85% to 95% were seen once, and the ten largest hold roughly 1%. The data were taken from a study of T cell responses to AZD1222 COVID-19 vaccine. Germline CDR1 reads SNHLY; CDR2 reads FYNNEI. Trimming cost V 7 bases and J 7 bases, with 23 bases left between them. The CDR3 spans 16 residues. Study-level points and caveats: An increase in Spike-specific TCR breadth and depth was observed after two AZD1222 doses. Of spike-specific TCRs, nearly half reportedly target regions left unmutated in variants.

This TCR was recovered from an adult who received the MenACWY meningococcal vaccine as a control. This material consisted of peripheral blood, taken 28 days after the second dose of the MenACWY control vaccine. The gene calls are TRBV2 and TRBJ2-1; D gene unclear. The CDR3 region has the DNA TGTGCCAGCAAATCCCCCGCAAGAGGCCCTACTAATGAGCAGTTCTTC. The encoded protein is CASKSPARGPTNEQFF. Full variable domain (rest looked up from reference TRBV2 and TRBJ2-1): EPEVTQTPSHQVTQMGQEVILRCVPISNHLYFYWYRQILGQKVEFLVSFYNNEISEKSEIFDDQFSVERPDGSNFTLKIRSTKLEDSAMYFCASKSPARGPTNEQFFGPGTRLTVL.